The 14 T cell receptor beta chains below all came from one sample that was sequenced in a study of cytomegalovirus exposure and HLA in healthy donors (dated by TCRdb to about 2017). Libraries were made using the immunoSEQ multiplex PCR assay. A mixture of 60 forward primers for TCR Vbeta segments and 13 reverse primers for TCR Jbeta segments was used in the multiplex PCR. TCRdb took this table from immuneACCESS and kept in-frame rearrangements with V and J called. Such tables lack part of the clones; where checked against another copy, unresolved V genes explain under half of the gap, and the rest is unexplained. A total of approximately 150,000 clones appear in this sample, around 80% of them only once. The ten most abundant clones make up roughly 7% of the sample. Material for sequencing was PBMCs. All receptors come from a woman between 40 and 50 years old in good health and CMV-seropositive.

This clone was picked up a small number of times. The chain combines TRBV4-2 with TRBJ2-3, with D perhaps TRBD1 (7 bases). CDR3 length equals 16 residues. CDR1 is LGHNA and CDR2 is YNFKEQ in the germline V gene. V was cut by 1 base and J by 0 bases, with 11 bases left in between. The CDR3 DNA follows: TGTGCCAGCAGCCAAGCACAGGGGACTAGCACAGATACGCAGTATTTT. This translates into CASSQAQGTSTDTQYF.

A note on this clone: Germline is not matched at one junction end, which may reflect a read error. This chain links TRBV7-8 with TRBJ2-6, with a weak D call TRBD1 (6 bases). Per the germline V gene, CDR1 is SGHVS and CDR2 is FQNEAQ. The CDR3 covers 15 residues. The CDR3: CASSLMRLGANGLTF. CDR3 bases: TGTGCCAGCAGCTTGATGAGGCTGGGGGCCAACGGCCTGACTTTC.

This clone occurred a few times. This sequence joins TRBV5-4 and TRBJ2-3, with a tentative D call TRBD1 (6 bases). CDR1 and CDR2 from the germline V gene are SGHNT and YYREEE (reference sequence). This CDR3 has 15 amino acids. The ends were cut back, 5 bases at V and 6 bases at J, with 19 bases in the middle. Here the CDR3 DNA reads TGTGCCAGCAGTAGACAGGAACGGTCGTCGGATACGCAGTATTTT. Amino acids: CASSRQERSSDTQYF.

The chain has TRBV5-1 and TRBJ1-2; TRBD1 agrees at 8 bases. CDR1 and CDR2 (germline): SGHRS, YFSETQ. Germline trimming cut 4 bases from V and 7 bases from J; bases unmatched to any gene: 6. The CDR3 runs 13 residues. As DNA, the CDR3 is TGCGCCAGCAGCAAGGACAGGGCTGGTGGCTACACCTTC. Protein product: CASSKDRAGGYTF.

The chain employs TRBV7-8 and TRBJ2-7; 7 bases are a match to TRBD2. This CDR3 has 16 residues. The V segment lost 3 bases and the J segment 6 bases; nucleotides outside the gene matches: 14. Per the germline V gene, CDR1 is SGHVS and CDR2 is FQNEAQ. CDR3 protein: CASSFSMGGDSGEQYF. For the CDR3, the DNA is TGTGCCAGCAGCTTCTCGATGGGGGGGGATAGTGGCGAGCAGTACTTC.

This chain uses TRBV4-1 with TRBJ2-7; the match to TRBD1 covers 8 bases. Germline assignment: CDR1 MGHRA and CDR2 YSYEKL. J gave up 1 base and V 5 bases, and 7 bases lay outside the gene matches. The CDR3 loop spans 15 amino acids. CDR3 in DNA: TGCGCCAGCAGCTGGGTACGGGACAGGTCCTACGAGCAGTACTTC. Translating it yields CASSWVRDRSYEQYF.

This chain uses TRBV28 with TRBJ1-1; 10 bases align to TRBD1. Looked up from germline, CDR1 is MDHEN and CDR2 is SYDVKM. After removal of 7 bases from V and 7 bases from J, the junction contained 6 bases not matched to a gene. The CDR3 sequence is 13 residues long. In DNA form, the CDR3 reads TGTGCCAGCATAAAGGACAGGGGGGGTGAAGCTTTCTTT. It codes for CASIKDRGGEAFF.

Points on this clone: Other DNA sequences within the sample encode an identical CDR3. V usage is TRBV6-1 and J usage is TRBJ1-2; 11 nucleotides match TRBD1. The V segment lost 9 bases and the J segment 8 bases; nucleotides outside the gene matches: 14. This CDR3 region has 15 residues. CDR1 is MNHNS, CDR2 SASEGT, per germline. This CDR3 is CASSGPGQGAYGYTF. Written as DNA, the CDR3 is TGTGCCAGTTCCGGACCAGGACAGGGGGCCTACGGCTACACCTTC.

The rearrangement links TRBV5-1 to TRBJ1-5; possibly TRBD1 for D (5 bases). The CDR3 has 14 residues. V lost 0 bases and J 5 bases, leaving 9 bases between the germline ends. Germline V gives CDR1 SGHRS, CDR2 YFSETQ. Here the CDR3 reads CASSLDRPDQPQHF. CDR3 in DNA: TGCGCCAGCAGCTTGGACAGGCCAGATCAGCCCCAGCATTTT.

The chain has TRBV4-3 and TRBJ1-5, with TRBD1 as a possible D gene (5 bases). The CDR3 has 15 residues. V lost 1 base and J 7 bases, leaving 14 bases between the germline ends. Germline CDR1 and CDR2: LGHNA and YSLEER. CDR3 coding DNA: TGCGCCAGCAGCCAAGGGAGGGGAGCAGGGCAGCCCCAGCATTTT. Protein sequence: CASSQGRGAGQPQHF.

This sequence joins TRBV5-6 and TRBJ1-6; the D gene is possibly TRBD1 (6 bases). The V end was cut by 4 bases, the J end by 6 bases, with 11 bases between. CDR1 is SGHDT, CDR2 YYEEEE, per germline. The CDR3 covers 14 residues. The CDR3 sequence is CASSDGQINSPLHF. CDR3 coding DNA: TGTGCCAGCAGCGACGGACAGATTAATTCACCCCTCCACTTT.

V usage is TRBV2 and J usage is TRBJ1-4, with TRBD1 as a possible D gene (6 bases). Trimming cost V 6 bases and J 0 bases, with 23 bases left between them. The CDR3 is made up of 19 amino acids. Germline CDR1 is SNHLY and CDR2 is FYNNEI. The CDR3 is CASRDNGRGTPATNEKLFF. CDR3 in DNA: TGTGCCAGCAGGGACAACGGCAGGGGCACCCCTGCAACTAATGAAAAACTGTTTTTT.

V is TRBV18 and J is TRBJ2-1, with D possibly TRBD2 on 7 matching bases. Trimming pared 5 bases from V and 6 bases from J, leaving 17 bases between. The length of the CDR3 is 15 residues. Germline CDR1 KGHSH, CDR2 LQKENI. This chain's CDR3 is CASSEVAGAANEQFF. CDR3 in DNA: TGTGCCAGCTCAGAGGTTGCGGGGGCGGCCAATGAGCAGTTCTTC.

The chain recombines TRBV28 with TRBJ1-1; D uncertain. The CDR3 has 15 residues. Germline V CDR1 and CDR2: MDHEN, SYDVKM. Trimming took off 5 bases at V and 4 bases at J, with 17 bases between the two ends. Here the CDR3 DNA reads TGTGCCAGCAGTCCCTCCCCCGGGAGGAGCACTGAAGCTTTCTTT. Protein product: CASSPSPGRSTEAFF.